Below, 22 T cell receptor beta chains from the same sample are listed, as sequenced in a study of CD8+CD57+ T cells in acquired aplastic anemia (dated by TCRdb to the late 2010s). TCRdb records Illumina HiSeq 2000 as the sequencer. TCR beta VDJ combination and CDR3 sequence profiling used genomic DNA as the template. Through fastp at Q25 and MiXCR, TCRdb rebuilt clones from the public reads, retaining in-frame beta chains. Here each entry gathers all rows of one CDR3 protein and keeps the most common genes and DNA. This sample holds hundreds of thousands of distinct CDR3 sequences; roughly 68% were observed only once. The ten largest clones add up to less than 4% of the sample. Sequencing was performed on sorted CD4+, CD8+, or CD8+CD57+ T cells (not recorded which) from PBMCs. The receptors were sampled from a human donor in good health, serving as a control.

This chain connects TRBV5-6 to TRBJ1-4, with TRBD1 as a possible D gene (5 bases). Per the germline V gene, CDR1 is SGHDT and CDR2 is YYEEEE. The V and J ends lost 4 bases and 8 bases respectively, with 15 bases between them. The CDR3 has 14 amino acids. For the CDR3, the DNA is TGTGCCAGCAGCGCCGGACAACGAGTCGAAAAACTGTTTTTT. Protein sequence: CASSAGQRVEKLFF.

To note about this clonotype: The conserved phenylalanine or tryptophan is not found at the CDR3 terminus, so this likely reflects a read error. The limits of the CDR3 on the DNA are not certain, so only TCRdb's listed CDR3 is given. CDR3 sequence: CASSLGSHKTQYFGP. The rearrangement joins TRBV19 to TRBJ1-2. The CDR3 has 15 amino acids, counting both end residues. Germline V CDR1 and CDR2: LNHDA, SQIVND (reference sequence).

This clonotype was detected many times. Here the CDR3 DNA reads TGTGCCAGCAGCCCCGGGACGGCCAACTATGGCTACACCTTC. This sequence encodes CASSPGTANYGYTF. The genes are TRBV11-2 and TRBJ1-2; D perhaps matches TRBD1 (5 bases). CDR3 length: 14 amino acids. Trimming took 5 bases from V and 2 from J, leaving 12 bases between them. Looked up from germline, CDR1 is SGHAT and CDR2 is FQNNGV.

In regard to this clonotype: As the CDR3 is not closed by the conserved phenylalanine or tryptophan, this likely results from a read error. The DNA is omitted, as the CDR3 cannot be located on it reliably, and the CDR3 follows TCRdb's listing. The rearrangement uses TRBV24-1 and TRBJ2-5; the D segment call TRBD1 is taken from the table without a DNA check. The CDR3 adds up to 13 amino acids, both ends counted. Germline assignment: CDR1 KGHDR and CDR2 SFDVKD. CDR3 loop: CATSWGDEQFYGS.

This chain joins TRBV19 and TRBJ2-1, with D perhaps matching TRBD2 (5 bases). Germline V CDR1 and CDR2: LNHDA, SQIVND (reference sequence). V gave up 10 bases and J gave up 9 bases, with 16 bases separating them. The CDR3 is 12 residues long. CDR3: CATGPYGGEQFF. CDR3 nucleotides: TGTGCCACAGGACCATACGGAGGTGAGCAGTTCTTC.

This clonotype was recorded many times. The chain carries TRBV11-1 and TRBJ2-7; 7 bases fit TRBD1. The CDR3 loop spans 13 amino acids. The J segment lost 6 bases and the V segment lost 2 bases, leaving 4 bases of the junction unmatched. Germline assignment: CDR1 SGHAT and CDR2 FQDESV (reference sequence). The CDR3, as DNA: TGTGCCAGCAGCTTAATAGAGGGGGCCGAGCAGTACTTC. Protein: CASSLIEGAEQYF. Drawing the rest from reference TRBV11-1 and TRBJ2-7, the complete variable domain is EAEVAQSPRYKITEKSQAVAFWCDPISGHATLYWYRQILGQGPELLVQFQDESVVDDSQLPKDRFSAERLKGVDSTLKIQPAELGDSAMYLCASSLIEGAEQYFGPGTRLTVT.

This clonotype was detected only once. This chain connects TRBV7-8 to TRBJ2-1; D is unresolved. CDR3 length: 13 amino acids. The germline CDR1 and CDR2 sequences are SGHVS and FQNEAQ. The ends were cut back, 1 base at V and 6 bases at J, with 7 bases in the middle. DNA for the CDR3: TGTGCCAGCAGCTTAGGGGGTCTCAATGAGCAGTTCTTC. As protein: CASSLGGLNEQFF.

In regard to this clonotype: Just one base apart from a much larger clone, this may be a read error. The chain recombines TRBV11-1 with TRBJ1-2; 9 nucleotides match TRBD1. CDR1 is SGHAT, CDR2 FQDESV, per germline (reference sequence). Trimming took 5 bases from V and 4 from J; bases not matched to a gene: 5. The CDR3 has 14 amino acids. The CDR3 DNA sequence: TGTGCCAGCAGCGTACGGGGACAGGGCTATGGCTACACCTTC. As protein: CASSVRGQGYGYTF. The entire variable domain, with the rest obtained from reference TRBV11-1 and TRBJ1-2, is as follows: EAEVAQSPRYKITEKSQAVAFWCDPISGHATLYWYRQILGQGPELLVQFQDESVVDDSQLPKDRFSAERLKGVDSTLKIQPAELGDSAMYLCASSVRGQGYGYTFGSGTRLTVV.

The chain combines TRBV19 with TRBJ1-3; perhaps TRBD1 as D (5 bases). V was cut by 6 bases and J by 2 bases, with 17 bases left in between. This CDR3 has 16 amino acids. Germline V CDR1 and CDR2: LNHDA, SQIVND (reference sequence). CDR3 coding DNA: TGTGCCAGTAGGACCCAACTAGCGGGGGCTGGAAACACCATATATTTT. Translating gives CASRTQLAGAGNTIYF.

V usage is TRBV20-1 and J usage is TRBJ2-1, with D possibly TRBD1 on 7 matching bases. Trimming took 2 bases from V and 6 from J, leaving 11 bases between them. This CDR3 is built from 13 residues. CDR1 and CDR2 (germline): DFQATT, SNEGSKA (reference sequence). The CDR3 DNA sequence: TGCAGTGCTAGACAGGGGGGTTTCAATGAGCAGTTCTTC. Translation gives CSARQGGFNEQFF.

Concerning this clonotype itself: One end of the junction fails to match germline, which may point to a read error. The rearrangement joins TRBV5-1 to TRBJ2-3, with a possible D match to TRBD1 (5 bases). This CDR3 contains 13 residues. The germline CDR1 and CDR2 sequences are SGHRS and YFSETQ. CDR3 amino acids: CASSVDRLNEQYF. CDR3 bases: TGTGCCAGCAGCGTCGACAGACTGAATGAGCAGTATTTT.

Comment on this clonotype: Likely a read error: the CDR3 ends without its conserved phenylalanine or tryptophan. The DNA is left out, because the CDR3 cannot be placed on it with certainty; the CDR3 is given as TCRdb lists it. This sequence joins TRBV7-9 and TRBJ1-2; TRBD1 reflects the table's D call only, with no check against the DNA. The CDR3 length equals 13 residues, ends included. The germline V gene encodes CDR1 SEHNR and CDR2 FQNEAQ (reference sequence). The CDR3 loop reads CASSYDRPFSGYT.

The V gene is TRBV7-2, the J gene TRBJ1-6; D uncertain. The CDR3 is 12 amino acids. The germline gives CDR1 SGHTA, CDR2 FQGNSA. V was trimmed by 4 bases and J by 13 bases, leaving 11 bases between them. In nucleotides, the CDR3 is TGTGCCAGCAGCTGGAGTGACTCGCCCCTCCACTTT. It is translated as CASSWSDSPLHF.

This chain connects TRBV5-1 to TRBJ1-3, with D possibly TRBD1 on 5 matching bases. This CDR3 region has 14 residues. Trimming removed 0 bases from V and 8 bases from J, with 12 bases in between. Germline V lookup: CDR1 SGHRS, CDR2 YFSETQ. CDR3: CASSLDRTKHTIYF. CDR3 coding DNA: TGCGCCAGCAGCTTGGACAGGACCAAGCACACCATATATTTT.

This clonotype occurred many times. J is TRBJ2-3 and V is TRBV5-1, with 9 bases matching TRBD1. CDR1 SGHRS and CDR2 YFSETQ come from the germline V gene. V trimming: 9 bases; J trimming: 3 bases; junction bases outside the gene matches: 11. The CDR3 length is 15 residues. The CDR3 DNA reads as TGCGCCACCCGAGCCGGGACAGGGCAGACAGATACGCAGTATTTT. It translates to CATRAGTGQTDTQYF.

The J gene is TRBJ1-2, the V gene TRBV5-1; 7 positions agree with TRBD1. J gave up 8 bases and V 3 bases, and 4 bases lay outside the gene matches. This CDR3 contains 12 residues. CDR1 is SGHRS, CDR2 YFSETQ, per germline. CDR3 protein: CASSSGTVGYTF. The DNA for the CDR3 is TGCGCCAGCAGCTCAGGGACAGTCGGCTACACCTTC.

J is TRBJ2-3 and V is TRBV7-3, with D uncertain. Trimming took 2 bases from V and 2 from J, leaving 8 bases between them. CDR1 SGHTA and CDR2 FQGTGA come from the germline V gene. The CDR3 has 14 amino acids. The CDR3, as DNA: TGTGCCAGCAGCTTAGACGTGAACACAGATACGCAGTATTTT. Translated, it gives CASSLDVNTDTQYF.

CDR3: CASSSRADRGFTGNTIYF. The CDR3 coding sequence is TGTGCCAGCAGTAGTCGGGCCGACAGGGGTTTCACTGGAAACACCATATATTTT. This chain uses TRBV6-5 with TRBJ1-3, with TRBD1 matching 8 bases. Germline-derived CDR1 and CDR2 are MNHEY and SVGAGI. The length of the CDR3 is 18 residues. Trimming removed 5 bases from V and 2 bases from J; junction bases left unmatched: 14.

Remarks on this clonotype: The junction departs from germline at one end; a sequencing error may be responsible. The genes are TRBV20-1 and TRBJ2-1; 12 bases agree with TRBD2. This CDR3 has 13 residues. The germline CDR1 and CDR2 sequences are DFQATT and SNEGSKA (reference sequence). The CDR3 reads CSTSGGLYLEQFF. Here the CDR3 DNA reads TGCAGTACTAGCGGGGGGTTATATTTAGAGCAGTTCTTC.

Comments on this clonotype: Mismatch with germline at one junction end may stem from a read error. This sequence joins TRBV7-3 and TRBJ1-3, with unresolved D. Germline V CDR1 and CDR2: SGHTA, FQGTGA. The CDR3 loop spans 13 amino acids. CDR3 residues: CASSPGGGNAIYF. The CDR3 DNA follows: TGTGCCAGCAGCCCGGGTGGCGGAAACGCCATATATTTT.

The J gene is TRBJ1-6, the V gene TRBV9, with D tentatively TRBD1 (6 bases). Trimming removed 8 bases at V and 0 bases at J, with 15 bases between. From germline, CDR1 is SGDLS and CDR2 YYNGEE. The CDR3 extends over 16 amino acids. In nucleotides, the CDR3 is TGTGCCAGTAGGGGGGCAGGTGCCTCCTATAATTCACCCCTCCACTTT. Translating gives CASRGAGASYNSPLHF.

Notes on this clonotype: At one boundary the junction diverges from the germline segment, which might be a read error. This chain connects TRBV12-3 or TRBV12-4 to TRBJ2-5; tentatively, D is TRBD1 or TRBD2 (5 bases each). The CDR3 is 16 amino acids. DNA of the CDR3: TGTGCCACCAGTTTCTCCGAAGGGACGGTGGGAGAGACCCAGTACTTC. Residues: CATSFSEGTVGETQYF.